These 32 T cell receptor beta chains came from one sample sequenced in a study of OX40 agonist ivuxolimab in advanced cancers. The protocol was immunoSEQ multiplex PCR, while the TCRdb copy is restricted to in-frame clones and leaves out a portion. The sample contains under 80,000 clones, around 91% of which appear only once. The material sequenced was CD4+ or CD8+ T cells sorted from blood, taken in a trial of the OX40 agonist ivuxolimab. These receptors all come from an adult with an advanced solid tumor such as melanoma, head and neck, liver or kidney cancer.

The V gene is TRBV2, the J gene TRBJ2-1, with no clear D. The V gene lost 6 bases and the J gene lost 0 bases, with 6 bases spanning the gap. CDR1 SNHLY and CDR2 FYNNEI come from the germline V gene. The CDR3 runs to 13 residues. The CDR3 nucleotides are TGTGCCAGCAGGGAGTCCTCCTACAATGAGCAGTTCTTC. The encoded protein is CASRESSYNEQFF. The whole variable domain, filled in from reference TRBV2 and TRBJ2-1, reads EPEVTQTPSHQVTQMGQEVILRCVPISNHLYFYWYRQILGQKVEFLVSFYNNEISEKSEIFDDQFSVERPDGSNFTLKIRSTKLEDSAMYFCASRESSYNEQFFGPGTRLTVL.

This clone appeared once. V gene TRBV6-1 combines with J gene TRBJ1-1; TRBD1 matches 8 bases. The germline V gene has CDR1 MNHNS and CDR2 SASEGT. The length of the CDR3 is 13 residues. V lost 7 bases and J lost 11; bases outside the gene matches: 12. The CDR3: CASTLDREATAFF. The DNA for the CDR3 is TGTGCCAGCACCCTGGACAGGGAGGCTACCGCTTTCTTT.

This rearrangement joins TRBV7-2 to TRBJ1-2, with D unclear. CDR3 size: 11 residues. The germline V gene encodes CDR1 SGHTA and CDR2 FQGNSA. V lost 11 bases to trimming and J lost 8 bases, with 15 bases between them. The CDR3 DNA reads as TGTGCCGCTACGGGGTTAAGCGGCTACACCTTC. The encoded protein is CAATGLSGYTF.

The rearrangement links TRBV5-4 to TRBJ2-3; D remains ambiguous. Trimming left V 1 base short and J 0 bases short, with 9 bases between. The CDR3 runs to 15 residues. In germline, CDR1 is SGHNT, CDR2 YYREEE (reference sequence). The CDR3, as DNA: TGTGCCAGCAGCTTGCGGCTTACTAGCACAGATACGCAGTATTTT. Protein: CASSLRLTSTDTQYF.

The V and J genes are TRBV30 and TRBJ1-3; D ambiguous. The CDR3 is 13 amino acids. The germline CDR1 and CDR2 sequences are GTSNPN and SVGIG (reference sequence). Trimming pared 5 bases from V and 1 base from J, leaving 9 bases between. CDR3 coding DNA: TGTGCCTGGGACGAAGGGTCTGGAAACACCATATATTTT. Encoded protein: CAWDEGSGNTIYF.

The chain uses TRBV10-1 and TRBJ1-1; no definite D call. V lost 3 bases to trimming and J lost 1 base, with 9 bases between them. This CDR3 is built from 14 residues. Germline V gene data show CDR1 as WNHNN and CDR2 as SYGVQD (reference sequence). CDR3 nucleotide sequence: TGCGCCAGCAGTGAAAGGTCCGAGAACACTGAAGCTTTCTTT. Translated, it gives CASSERSENTEAFF.

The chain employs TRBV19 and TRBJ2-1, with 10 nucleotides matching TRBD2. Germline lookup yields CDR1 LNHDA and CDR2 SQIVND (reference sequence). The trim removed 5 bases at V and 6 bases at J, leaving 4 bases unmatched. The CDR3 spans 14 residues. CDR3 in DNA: TGTGCCAGTAGTCCTCGGACTAGCGGCAATGAGCAGTTCTTC. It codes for CASSPRTSGNEQFF.

CDR3: CASSLKGYEQYF. The CDR3 coding sequence is TGTGCCAGCAGCTTAAAGGGTTACGAGCAGTACTTC. The chain uses TRBV11-3 and TRBJ2-7; D ambiguous. The V and J ends lost 2 bases and 4 bases respectively, with 6 bases between them. In germline, CDR1 is SGHNT, CDR2 YENEEA. The CDR3 contains 12 residues.

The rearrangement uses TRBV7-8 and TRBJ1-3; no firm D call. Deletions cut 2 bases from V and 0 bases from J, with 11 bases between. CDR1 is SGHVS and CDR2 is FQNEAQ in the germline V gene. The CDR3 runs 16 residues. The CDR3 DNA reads TGTGCCAGCAGCTTATTTCCCCGGGCCTCTGGAAACACCATATATTTT. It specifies CASSLFPRASGNTIYF.

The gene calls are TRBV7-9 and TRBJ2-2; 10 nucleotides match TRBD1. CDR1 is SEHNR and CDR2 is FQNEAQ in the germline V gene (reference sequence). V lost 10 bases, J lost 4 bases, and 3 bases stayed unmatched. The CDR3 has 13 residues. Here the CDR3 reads CATRTGGTGELFF. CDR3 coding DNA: TGTGCCACTAGGACAGGGGGCACCGGGGAGCTGTTTTTT.

This CDR3 reads CASSRQGNTEAFF. CDR3 nucleotides: TGTGCCAGCAGCAGACAGGGAAACACTGAAGCTTTCTTT. The chain has TRBV11-2 and TRBJ1-1; TRBD1 matches 7 bases. Germline loops: CDR1 SGHAT, CDR2 FQNNGV. V trimming: 5 bases; J trimming: 2 bases; junction bases outside the gene matches: 2. The CDR3 sequence is 13 residues long.

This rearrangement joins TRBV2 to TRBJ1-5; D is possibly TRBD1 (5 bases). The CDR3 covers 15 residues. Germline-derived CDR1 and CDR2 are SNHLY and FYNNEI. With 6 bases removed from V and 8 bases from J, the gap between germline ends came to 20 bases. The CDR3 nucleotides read TGTGCCAGCAGCTCCTTGGGACGGGGATCAGAGCCCCAGCATTTT. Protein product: CASSSLGRGSEPQHF.

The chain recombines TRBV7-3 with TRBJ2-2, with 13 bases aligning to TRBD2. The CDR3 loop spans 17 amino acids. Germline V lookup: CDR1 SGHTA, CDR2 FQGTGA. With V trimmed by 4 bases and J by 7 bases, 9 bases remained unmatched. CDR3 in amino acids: CASSSRRTSGGSGELFF. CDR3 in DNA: TGTGCCAGCAGCTCCCGAAGGACTAGCGGGGGAAGCGGGGAGCTGTTTTTT.

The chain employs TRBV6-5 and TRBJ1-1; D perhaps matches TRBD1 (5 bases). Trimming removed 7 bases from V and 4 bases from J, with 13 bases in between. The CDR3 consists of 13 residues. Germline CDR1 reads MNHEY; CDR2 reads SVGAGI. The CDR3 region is CASTGGRGTEAFF. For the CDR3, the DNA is TGTGCCAGCACCGGAGGGAGGGGCACTGAAGCTTTCTTT.

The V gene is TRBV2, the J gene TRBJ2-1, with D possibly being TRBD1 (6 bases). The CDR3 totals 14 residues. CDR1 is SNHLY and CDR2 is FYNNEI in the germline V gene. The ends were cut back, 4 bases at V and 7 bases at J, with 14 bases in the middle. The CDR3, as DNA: TGTGCCAGCAGTGGCGGACAGACGCTGAATGAGCAGTTCTTC. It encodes CASSGGQTLNEQFF.

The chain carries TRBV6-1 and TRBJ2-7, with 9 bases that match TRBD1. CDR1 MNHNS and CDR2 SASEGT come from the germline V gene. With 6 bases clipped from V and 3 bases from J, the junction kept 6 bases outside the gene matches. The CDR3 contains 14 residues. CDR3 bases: TGTGCCAGCAGCCACAGGGGGCGAGTCTACGAGCAGTACTTC. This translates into CASSHRGRVYEQYF.

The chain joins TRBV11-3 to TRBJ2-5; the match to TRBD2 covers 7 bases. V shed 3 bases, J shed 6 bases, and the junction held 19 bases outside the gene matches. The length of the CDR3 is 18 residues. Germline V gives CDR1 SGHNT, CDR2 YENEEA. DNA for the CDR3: TGTGCCAGCAGCTTTAGGAACAGCGGGGACGGATTCAGGCAGACCCAGTACTTC. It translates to CASSFRNSGDGFRQTQYF. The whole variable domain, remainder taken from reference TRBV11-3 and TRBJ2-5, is EAGVVQSPRYKIIEKKQPVAFWCNPISGHNTLYWYLQNLGQGPELLIRYENEEAVDDSQLPKDRFSAERLKGVDSTLKIQPAELGDSAVYLCASSFRNSGDGFRQTQYFGPGTRLLVL.

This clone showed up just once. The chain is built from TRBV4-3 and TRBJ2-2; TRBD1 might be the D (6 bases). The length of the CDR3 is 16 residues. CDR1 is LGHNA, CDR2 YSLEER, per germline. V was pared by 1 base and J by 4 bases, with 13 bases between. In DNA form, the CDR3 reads TGCGCCAGCAGCCAAGCCGCCGACAGGCCCACCGGGGAGCTGTTTTTT. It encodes CASSQAADRPTGELFF.

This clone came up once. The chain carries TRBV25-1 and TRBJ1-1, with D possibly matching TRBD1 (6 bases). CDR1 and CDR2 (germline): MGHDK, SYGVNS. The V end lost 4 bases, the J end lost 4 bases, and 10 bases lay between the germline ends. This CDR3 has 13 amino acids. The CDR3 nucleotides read TGTGCCAGCAGTGGGGAGGACAGCACTGAAGCTTTCTTT. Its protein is CASSGEDSTEAFF.

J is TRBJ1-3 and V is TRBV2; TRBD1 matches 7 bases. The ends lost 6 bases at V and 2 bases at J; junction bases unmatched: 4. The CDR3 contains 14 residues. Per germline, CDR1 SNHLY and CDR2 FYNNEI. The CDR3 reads CASRQGTAGNTIYF. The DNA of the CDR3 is TGTGCCAGCAGACAGGGGACAGCTGGAAACACCATATATTTT.

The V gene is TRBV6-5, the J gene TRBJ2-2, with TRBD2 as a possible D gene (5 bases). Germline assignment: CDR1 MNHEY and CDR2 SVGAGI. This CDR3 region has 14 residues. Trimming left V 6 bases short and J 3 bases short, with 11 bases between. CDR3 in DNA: TGTGCCAGCAGCCCCGGACTTTACACCGGGGAGCTGTTTTTT. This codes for CASSPGLYTGELFF.

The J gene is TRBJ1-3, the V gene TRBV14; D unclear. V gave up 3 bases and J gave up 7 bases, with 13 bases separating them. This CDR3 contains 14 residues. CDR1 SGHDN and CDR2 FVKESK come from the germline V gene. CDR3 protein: CASSHSGIRNTIYF. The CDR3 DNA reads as TGTGCCAGCAGCCACTCTGGAATTAGGAACACCATATATTTT.

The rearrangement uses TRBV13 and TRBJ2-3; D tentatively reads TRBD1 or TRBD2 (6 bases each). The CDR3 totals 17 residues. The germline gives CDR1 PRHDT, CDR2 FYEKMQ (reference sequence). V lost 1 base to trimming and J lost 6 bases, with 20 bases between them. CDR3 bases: TGTGCCAGCAGCTTAGTCGCCCGGGGGCCAGCAGCGGATACGCAGTATTTT. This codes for CASSLVARGPAADTQYF.

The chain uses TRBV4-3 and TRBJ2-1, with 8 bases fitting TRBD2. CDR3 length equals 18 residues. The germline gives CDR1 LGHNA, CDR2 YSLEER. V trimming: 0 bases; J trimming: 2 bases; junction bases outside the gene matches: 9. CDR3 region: CASSQDSPAGATYNEQFF. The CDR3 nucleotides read TGCGCCAGCAGCCAAGATAGTCCAGCGGGGGCCACCTACAATGAGCAGTTCTTC.

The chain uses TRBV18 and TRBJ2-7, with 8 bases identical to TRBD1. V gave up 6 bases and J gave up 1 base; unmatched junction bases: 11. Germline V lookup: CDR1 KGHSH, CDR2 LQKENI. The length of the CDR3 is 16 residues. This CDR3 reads CASSPIQGVGSYEQYF. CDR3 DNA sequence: TGTGCCAGCTCTCCGATACAGGGGGTTGGGTCCTACGAGCAGTACTTC.

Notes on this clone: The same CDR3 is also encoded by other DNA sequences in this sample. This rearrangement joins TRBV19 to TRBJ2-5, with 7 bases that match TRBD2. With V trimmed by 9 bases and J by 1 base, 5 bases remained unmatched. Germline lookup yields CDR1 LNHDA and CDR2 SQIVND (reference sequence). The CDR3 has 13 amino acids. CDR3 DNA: TGTGCCAGAGAGGGACTACTCCAAGAGACCCAGTACTTC. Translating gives CAREGLLQETQYF.

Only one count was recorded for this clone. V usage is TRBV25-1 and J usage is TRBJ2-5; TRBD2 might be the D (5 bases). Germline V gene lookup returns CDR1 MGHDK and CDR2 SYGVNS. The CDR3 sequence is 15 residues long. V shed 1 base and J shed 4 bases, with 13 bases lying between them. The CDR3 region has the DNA TGTGCCAGCAGTGAATGGACTTTGGGGAGAGAGACCCAGTACTTC. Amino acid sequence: CASSEWTLGRETQYF.

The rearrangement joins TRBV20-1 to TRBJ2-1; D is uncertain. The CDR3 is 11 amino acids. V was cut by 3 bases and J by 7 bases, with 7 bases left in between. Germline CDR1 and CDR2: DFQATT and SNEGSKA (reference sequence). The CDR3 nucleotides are TGCAGTGCTAGCCTAGAGAATGAGCAGTTCTTC. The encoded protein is CSASLENEQFF.

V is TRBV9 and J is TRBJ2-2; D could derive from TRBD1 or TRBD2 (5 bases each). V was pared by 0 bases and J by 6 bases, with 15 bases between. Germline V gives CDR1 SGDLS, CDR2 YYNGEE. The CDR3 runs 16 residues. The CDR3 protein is CASSVGSGASSGELFF. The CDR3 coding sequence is TGTGCCAGCAGCGTAGGGTCCGGGGCCTCATCCGGGGAGCTGTTTTTT.

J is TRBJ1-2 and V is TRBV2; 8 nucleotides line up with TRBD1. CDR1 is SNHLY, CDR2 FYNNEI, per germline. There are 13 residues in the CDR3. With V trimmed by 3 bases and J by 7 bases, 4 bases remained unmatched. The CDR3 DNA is TGTGCCAGCAGTGAGTGGACAGGGCTTGGCTACACCTTC. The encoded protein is CASSEWTGLGYTF.

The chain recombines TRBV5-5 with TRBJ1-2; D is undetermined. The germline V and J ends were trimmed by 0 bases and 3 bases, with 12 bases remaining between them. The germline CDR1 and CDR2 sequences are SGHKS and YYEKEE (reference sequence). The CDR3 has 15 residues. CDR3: CASSLAVDTYYGYTF. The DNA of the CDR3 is TGTGCCAGCAGCTTGGCCGTCGACACCTACTATGGCTACACCTTC.

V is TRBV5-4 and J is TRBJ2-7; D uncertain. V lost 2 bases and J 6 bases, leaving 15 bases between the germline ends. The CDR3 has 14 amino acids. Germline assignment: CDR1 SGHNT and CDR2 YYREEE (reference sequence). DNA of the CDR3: TGTGCCAGCAGCTTCTTACCGGAGTCTCCCGAGCAGTACTTC. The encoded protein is CASSFLPESPEQYF.